These 28 T cell receptor beta chains were all obtained from the same sample, sequenced in a study of T cell changes during pregnancy in multiple sclerosis. Measured with immunoSEQ multiplex PCR; TCRdb has only the in-frame clones, and not every one. The sample includes around 100,000 clones, 92% of them seen just once. Material: peripheral blood, obtained after pregnancy. The source of these receptors is a female donor with multiple sclerosis, enrolled in a pregnancy study.

This chain joins TRBV13 and TRBJ2-7; TRBD2 might be the D (6 bases). Germline CDR1 reads PRHDT; CDR2 reads FYEKMQ (reference sequence). V was clipped by 3 bases and J by 2 bases, with 8 bases between them. The CDR3 is 13 amino acids. The DNA of the CDR3 is TGTGCCAGCAGCTTTGGCGGGGCCTACGAGCAGTACTTC. Its protein product is CASSFGGAYEQYF.

The V call is TRBV10-3, the J call TRBJ1-2; 9 bases match TRBD1. Germline CDR1 is ENHRY and CDR2 is SYGVKD. The CDR3 contains 16 residues. After removal of 6 bases from V and 4 bases from J, the junction contained 12 bases not matched to a gene. CDR3 nucleotide sequence: TGTGCCATCAGGGGGACAGGGAATGAGGCTAGCTATGGCTACACCTTC. The encoded protein is CAIRGTGNEASYGYTF.

The V gene is TRBV5-6, the J gene TRBJ2-7, with D perhaps matching TRBD1 (6 bases). V lost 2 bases and J lost 6, with 12 bases in between. CDR1 SGHDT and CDR2 YYEEEE come from the germline V gene. CDR3 length equals 13 residues. For the CDR3, the DNA is TGTGCCAGCAGCTTACCACTAGGGGGCGAGCAGTACTTC. Translated: CASSLPLGGEQYF.

This chain uses TRBV4-3 with TRBJ1-5, with D possibly matching TRBD1 (5 bases). Trimming took 0 bases from V and 7 from J, leaving 16 bases between them. Germline CDR1 is LGHNA and CDR2 is YSLEER. The CDR3 loop spans 16 amino acids. CDR3: CASSQDRAVGGQPQHF. The CDR3 nucleotides are TGCGCCAGCAGCCAAGATCGGGCAGTCGGGGGACAGCCCCAGCATTTT.

The chain has TRBV7-6 and TRBJ2-7; D not certain. Germline V gene data show CDR1 as SGHVS and CDR2 as FNYEAQ. The CDR3 extends over 16 amino acids. V was cut by 3 bases and J by 0 bases, with 15 bases left in between. The CDR3 sequence is CASSLNLEASSYEQYF. The CDR3 coding sequence is TGTGCCAGCAGCTTGAATCTTGAAGCAAGCTCCTACGAGCAGTACTTC. The entire variable domain, with the rest obtained from reference TRBV7-6 and TRBJ2-7, is as follows: GAGVSQSPRYKVTKRGQDVALRCDPISGHVSLYWYRQALGQGPEFLTYFNYEAQQDKSGLPNDRFSAERPEGSISTLTIQRTEQRDSAMYRCASSLNLEASSYEQYFGPGTRLTVT.

This clone was found once. The V gene is TRBV9, the J gene TRBJ1-4; D perhaps matches TRBD1 (6 bases). Per the germline V gene, CDR1 is SGDLS and CDR2 is YYNGEE. This CDR3 has 14 residues. V shed 3 bases and J shed 6 bases, with 12 bases lying between them. The CDR3 DNA is TGTGCCAGCAGCGGGGGGTCAGGGGATGAAAAACTGTTTTTT. Residues: CASSGGSGDEKLFF.

The sample holds one count of this clone. The V gene is TRBV5-1, the J gene TRBJ1-2, with TRBD1 matching over 7 bases. V was pared by 4 bases and J by 8 bases, with 17 bases of the junction left unmatched. Germline V CDR1 and CDR2: SGHRS, YFSETQ. This CDR3 region has 16 residues. The CDR3 region is CASSPGQDQRIGGYTF. CDR3 bases: TGCGCCAGCAGCCCCGGACAGGATCAACGAATCGGGGGCTACACCTTC.

This clone was seen a few times. V is TRBV7-9 and J is TRBJ1-2, with 12 bases aligning to TRBD1. This CDR3 contains 15 residues. The V segment lost 5 bases and the J segment 3 bases; nucleotides outside the gene matches: 4. Per the germline V gene, CDR1 is SEHNR and CDR2 is FQNEAQ (reference sequence). Written as DNA, the CDR3 is TGTGCCAGCAGCCAGGGACAGGGGGCAGACTATGGCTACACCTTC. This gives the protein CASSQGQGADYGYTF.

The chain employs TRBV6-5 and TRBJ1-2, with 8 nucleotides matching TRBD1. After removal of 8 bases from V and 7 bases from J, the junction contained 6 bases not matched to a gene. This CDR3 comprises 12 residues. CDR1 is MNHEY and CDR2 is SVGAGI in the germline V gene. CDR3 in amino acids: CASGQGGGGYTF. The CDR3 DNA reads as TGTGCCAGCGGACAGGGTGGAGGTGGCTACACCTTC.

This chain joins TRBV5-4 and TRBJ2-7; maybe TRBD2 (6 bases). The germline gives CDR1 SGHNT, CDR2 YYREEE (reference sequence). The CDR3 has 13 residues. V dropped 0 bases and J dropped 6 bases, with 10 bases sitting between them. CDR3 in DNA: TGTGCCAGCAGCTTGGAGCCAGCGGGCGAGCAGTACTTC. This sequence encodes CASSLEPAGEQYF.

The CDR3 DNA reads as TGTGCCAGCAGCTCGGTAGCGGGAGTCAGCGACACCGGGGAGCTGTTTTTT. This sequence encodes CASSSVAGVSDTGELFF. The chain has TRBV5-4 and TRBJ2-2, with 9 bases aligning to TRBD2. The ends lost 3 bases at V and 3 bases at J; junction bases unmatched: 9. Germline CDR1 SGHNT, CDR2 YYREEE (reference sequence). The CDR3 has 17 amino acids.

This clone was observed once. This sequence joins TRBV7-8 and TRBJ2-7, with a tentative D call TRBD2 (5 bases). Germline V lookup: CDR1 SGHVS, CDR2 FQNEAQ. Trimming cost V 0 bases and J 3 bases, with 6 bases left between them. The CDR3 consists of 13 residues. CDR3 coding DNA: TGTGCCAGCAGCTTAGCGGGGAGCTACGAGCAGTACTTC. Protein sequence: CASSLAGSYEQYF.

This chain links TRBV7-3 with TRBJ1-1, with 11 bases that match TRBD1. Germline V gene data show CDR1 as SGHTA and CDR2 as FQGTGA. This CDR3 is 14 amino acids long. Losses at the gene ends were 6 bases for V and 6 bases for J; bases not matched to a gene: 6. CDR3 nucleotides: TGTGCCAGCAGTTCCGGGACAGGGGGATCTGAAGCTTTCTTT. It codes for CASSSGTGGSEAFF.

This chain connects TRBV9 to TRBJ1-2; possibly TRBD1 for D (6 bases). Germline lookup yields CDR1 SGDLS and CDR2 YYNGEE. The CDR3 spans 15 residues. The V end was cut by 2 bases, the J end by 6 bases, with 17 bases between. The CDR3 loop is CASSVDAGDIHGYTF. The CDR3, as DNA: TGTGCCAGCAGCGTGGACGCAGGGGATATACATGGCTACACCTTC.

This rearrangement joins TRBV18 to TRBJ2-2; possibly TRBD1 for D (6 bases). Germline V CDR1 and CDR2: KGHSH, LQKENI. This CDR3 has 15 residues. V dropped 1 base and J dropped 0 bases, with 6 bases sitting between them. The CDR3 region is CASSPRTANTGELFF. The CDR3 DNA is TGTGCCAGCTCACCACGGACAGCGAACACCGGGGAGCTGTTTTTT.

The CDR3 DNA reads TGTGCCAGCAGCTCACTAGCGTTCAATGAGCAGTTCTTC. Protein sequence: CASSSLAFNEQFF. This sequence joins TRBV13 and TRBJ2-1; the match to TRBD2 covers 7 bases. The CDR3 is made up of 13 amino acids. Germline V gene sequence: CDR1 PRHDT, CDR2 FYEKMQ (reference sequence). V lost 4 bases and J lost 6; bases outside the gene matches: 3.

The chain's CDR3 is CASSSSTPGNQPQHF. The CDR3 bases are TGTGCCAGCAGCTCTTCTACCCCGGGGAATCAGCCCCAGCATTTT. The chain joins TRBV7-9 to TRBJ1-5; D not resolved. This CDR3 spans 15 amino acids. Germline V gene sequence: CDR1 SEHNR, CDR2 FQNEAQ (reference sequence). The V gene lost 4 bases and the J gene lost 4 bases, with 14 bases spanning the gap.

The chain uses TRBV18 and TRBJ2-2; D remains unclear. Trimming stripped 3 bases from V and 1 base from J, with 6 bases between. The germline gives CDR1 KGHSH, CDR2 LQKENI. The CDR3 length is 14 residues. The DNA for the CDR3 is TGTGCCAGCTCACCGGCAAGGAACACCGGGGAGCTGTTTTTT. Amino acids: CASSPARNTGELFF. Complete variable domain (other parts from reference TRBV18 and TRBJ2-2): NAGVMQNPRHLVRRRGQEARLRCSPMKGHSHVYWYRQLPEEGLKFMVYLQKENIIDESGMPKERFSAEFPKEGPSILRIQQVVRGDSAAYFCASSPARNTGELFFGEGSRLTVL.

This chain joins TRBV9 and TRBJ2-7; tentative D call: TRBD1 (6 bases). Germline V lookup: CDR1 SGDLS, CDR2 YYNGEE. This CDR3 has 15 residues. Trimming removed 4 bases at V and 2 bases at J, with 16 bases between. This CDR3 is CASSPPVGAPYEQYF. In nucleotides, the CDR3 is TGTGCCAGCAGCCCTCCCGTGGGGGCTCCCTACGAGCAGTACTTC.

This rearrangement joins TRBV6-1 to TRBJ1-6; no firm D call. Germline V gene sequence: CDR1 MNHNS, CDR2 SASEGT. V was shortened by 0 bases and J by 11 bases, with 8 bases between the two germline ends. This CDR3 is built from 13 residues. CDR3 nucleotide sequence: TGTGCCAGCAGTGAAGCGTGGGCGCCACCCCTCCACTTT. Protein product: CASSEAWAPPLHF.

V gene TRBV19 combines with J gene TRBJ2-7, with 7 bases fitting TRBD2. Germline trimming cut 11 bases from V and 3 bases from J; bases unmatched to any gene: 7. Germline V gives CDR1 LNHDA, CDR2 SQIVND (reference sequence). The CDR3 sequence is 12 residues long. The CDR3 spells CAAGTNDYEQYF. CDR3 nucleotide sequence: TGTGCCGCCGGGACTAACGACTACGAGCAGTACTTC.

The genes are TRBV7-2 and TRBJ1-1; 9 bases agree with TRBD1. CDR1 is SGHTA and CDR2 is FQGNSA in the germline V gene. The CDR3 is 13 amino acids. Germline trimming cut 2 bases from V and 9 bases from J; bases unmatched to any gene: 4. The CDR3 region has the DNA TGTGCCAGCAGCTTATCACACAGGGGGCAAGCTTTCTTT. The encoded protein is CASSLSHRGQAFF. The full variable domain, with the rest looked up from reference TRBV7-2 and TRBJ1-1, is GAGVSQSPSNKVTEKGKDVELRCDPISGHTALYWYRQSLGQGLEFLIYFQGNSAPDKSGLPSDRFSAERTGGSVSTLTIQRTQQEDSAVYLCASSLSHRGQAFFGQGTRLTVV.

CDR3 loop: CASSVGWGLQETQYF. The CDR3 DNA reads TGTGCCAGCAGCGTAGGATGGGGCCTCCAAGAGACCCAGTACTTC. The chain recombines TRBV9 with TRBJ2-5; tentatively, D is TRBD1 (5 bases). The CDR3 extends over 15 amino acids. Trimming removed 0 bases at V and 1 base at J, with 10 bases between. From germline, CDR1 is SGDLS and CDR2 YYNGEE.

This chain joins TRBV9 and TRBJ2-2; TRBD2 aligns across 13 bases. V lost 5 bases to trimming and J lost 5 bases; unmatched junction nucleotides: 0. CDR1 is SGDLS, CDR2 YYNGEE, per germline. This CDR3 region has 14 residues. CDR3: CASRGLAGTGELFF. The CDR3 DNA follows: TGTGCCAGCAGGGGACTAGCGGGGACCGGGGAGCTGTTTTTT.

Only a few counts were recorded for this clone. The J gene is TRBJ2-7, the V gene TRBV6-1; 9 bases are shared with TRBD2. V was pared by 3 bases and J by 5 bases, with 8 bases of the junction left unmatched. This CDR3 region has 15 residues. Germline CDR1 MNHNS, CDR2 SASEGT. The CDR3 nucleotides read TGTGCCAGCAGTGATAGCTTAGCGGGAGCGCACGAGCAGTACTTC. This encodes CASSDSLAGAHEQYF.

V usage is TRBV12-5 and J usage is TRBJ2-4; 10 bases align to TRBD1. The germline V gene has CDR1 LGHNT and CDR2 FRNRAP. Trimming cost V 6 bases and J 1 base; bases outside gene matches: 15. This CDR3 spans 19 amino acids. The CDR3 here is CASGQPGQGKIRAKNIQYF. The CDR3 DNA follows: TGTGCTAGTGGGCAACCGGGACAGGGGAAGATTCGCGCCAAAAACATTCAGTACTTC.

This chain connects TRBV6-1 to TRBJ1-1, with D unresolved. The CDR3 is 14 residues long. V was trimmed by 0 bases and J by 3 bases, leaving 8 bases between them. The germline V gene encodes CDR1 MNHNS and CDR2 SASEGT. CDR3 DNA sequence: TGTGCCAGCAGTGAAGCTGGCAGTGACACTGAAGCTTTCTTT. Its protein is CASSEAGSDTEAFF.

The V call is TRBV4-1, the J call TRBJ1-4, with 7 positions matching TRBD1. CDR1 is MGHRA, CDR2 YSYEKL, per germline. V gave up 3 bases and J gave up 0 bases; unmatched junction bases: 16. CDR3 length: 20 amino acids. The CDR3 sequence: CASSQRGTLIDRATNEKLFF. The CDR3, as DNA: TGCGCCAGCAGCCAGAGGGGAACATTAATAGACAGGGCAACTAATGAAAAACTGTTTTTT.